Described below is a single T cell receptor beta chain sequence and its context. Its antigen is unidentified. Expressed TCRB transcripts were sequenced, since all the RNA that had been isolated was reverse transcribed. Clones were sequenced by immunoSEQ multiplex PCR, and TCRdb holds only the in-frame ones, with some missing. This sample has approximately 400,000 clones, with about 14% found just once. This sample was taken from a study of beta chain features in type 1 diabetes. Overall study context: Similarity in age, gender and cell yields was seen between patients and healthy donors. Whole-study results and caveats: The naive, central memory and Treg TCRB repertoires showed an apparent similarity that was greater among patients than among healthy donors. All four CD4+ subsets from Type 1 diabetes patients carried moderately but significantly shorter TCRB CDR3s. When cDNA is sequenced, cells with high TCR expression could be over-represented.

Germline CDR1 GTSNPN, CDR2 SVGIG (reference sequence). V trimming: 2 bases; J trimming: 0 bases; junction bases outside the gene matches: 5. The CDR3 contains 17 residues. The chain carries TRBV30 and TRBJ2-4; 12 positions match TRBD2. The specimen was naive CD4+ T cells from blood. The receptor comes from a woman aged 18-29 years in good health. The CDR3 loop reads CAWSLRLAGEAKNIQYF. CDR3 sequence (DNA): TGTGCCTGGAGTCTCCGACTAGCGGGGGAAGCCAAAAACATTCAGTACTTC.